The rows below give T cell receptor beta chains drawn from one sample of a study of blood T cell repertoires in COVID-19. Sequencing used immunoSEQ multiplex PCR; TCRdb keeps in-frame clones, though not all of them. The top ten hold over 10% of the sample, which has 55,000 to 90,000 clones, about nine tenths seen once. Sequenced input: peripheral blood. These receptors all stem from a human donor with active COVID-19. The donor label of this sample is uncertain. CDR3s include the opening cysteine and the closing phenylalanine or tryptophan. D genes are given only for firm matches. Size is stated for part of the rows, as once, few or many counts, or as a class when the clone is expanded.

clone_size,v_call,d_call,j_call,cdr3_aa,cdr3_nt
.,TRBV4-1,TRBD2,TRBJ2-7,CASSLRSGRNPYEQYF,TGCGCCAGCAGCCTTCGTAGCGGGAGGAATCCCTACGAGCAGTACTTC
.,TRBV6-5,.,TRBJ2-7,CASSYSSFEQYF,TGTGCCAGCAGCTACTCTAGCTTCGAGCAGTACTTC
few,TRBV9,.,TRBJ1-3,CASSLSGNTIYF,TGTGCCAGCAGCCTATCCGGAAACACCATATATTTT
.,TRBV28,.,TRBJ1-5,CASSRGTPNQPQHF,TGTGCCAGCAGTCGCGGGACTCCTAATCAGCCCCAGCATTTT
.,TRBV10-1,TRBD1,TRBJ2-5,CARRSRQGVEETQYF,TGCGCCAGACGATCCCGACAGGGGGTGGAAGAGACCCAGTACTTC
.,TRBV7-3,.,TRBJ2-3,CASSLGVAVTTDTQYF,TGTGCCAGCAGCTTAGGGGTAGCGGTAACCACAGATACGCAGTATTTT
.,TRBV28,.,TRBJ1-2,CATVTGSYGYTF,TGTGCCACCGTAACAGGGAGCTATGGCTACACCTTC
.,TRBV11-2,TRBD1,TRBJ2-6,CASEGQGNPGANVLTF,TGTGCCAGCGAGGGACAGGGAAATCCTGGGGCCAACGTCCTGACTTTC
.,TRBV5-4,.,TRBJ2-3,CASSSSPGADTQYF,TGTGCCAGCAGCTCAAGTCCAGGGGCAGATACGCAGTATTTT
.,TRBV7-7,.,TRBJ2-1,CASSLRLTRDNEQFF,TGTGCCAGCAGCTTGCGGTTGACTCGGGATAATGAGCAGTTCTTC
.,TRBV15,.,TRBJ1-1,CATSRDNTIRVEAFF,TGTGCCACCAGCAGAGATAACACGATACGTGTTGAAGCTTTCTTT
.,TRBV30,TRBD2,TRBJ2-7,CAWSALREGEQYF,TGTGCCTGGAGTGCGTTGCGGGAGGGTGAGCAGTACTTC
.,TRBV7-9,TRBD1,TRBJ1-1,CASNKGASYTEAFF,TGTGCCAGCAACAAGGGGGCGTCGTACACTGAAGCTTTCTTT
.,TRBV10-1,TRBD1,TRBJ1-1,CASSENRGNTEAFF,TGCGCCAGCAGTGAAAACAGGGGGAACACTGAAGCTTTCTTT
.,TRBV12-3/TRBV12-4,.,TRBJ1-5,CASSFRGNQPQHF,TGTGCCAGCAGTTTTAGAGGCAATCAGCCCCAGCATTTT
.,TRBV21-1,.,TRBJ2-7,CASRSHGSYEQYF,TGTGCCAGCCGAAGCCATGGCTCCTACGAGCAGTACTTC
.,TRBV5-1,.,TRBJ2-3,CASSPSGATDTQYF,TGCGCCAGCAGCCCGTCAGGGGCCACAGATACGCAGTATTTT
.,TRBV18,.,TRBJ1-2,CASSPPTTVYGYTF,TGTGCCAGCTCACCACCGACGACAGTCTATGGCTACACCTTC
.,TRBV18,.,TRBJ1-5,CASSPTGKHNQPQHF,TGTGCCAGCTCGCCTACAGGGAAACACAATCAGCCCCAGCATTTT
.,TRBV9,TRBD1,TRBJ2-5,CASSTDRGLETQYF,TGTGCCAGCAGCACCGACAGGGGATTAGAGACCCAGTACTTC
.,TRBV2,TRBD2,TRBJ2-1,CASSQSSGSEQFF,TGTGCCAGCAGCCAGTCTAGCGGGAGTGAGCAGTTCTTC
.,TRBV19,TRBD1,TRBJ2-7,CASPLDRAAYEQYF,TGTGCCAGTCCTCTCGACAGGGCAGCCTACGAGCAGTACTTC
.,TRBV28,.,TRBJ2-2,CASSSPSERVTGELFF,TGTGCCAGCAGTTCCCCTTCGGAGAGGGTCACCGGGGAGCTGTTTTTT
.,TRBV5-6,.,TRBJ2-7,CASSKSGPSYEQYF,TGTGCCAGCAGCAAAAGCGGGCCCTCCTACGAGCAGTACTTC
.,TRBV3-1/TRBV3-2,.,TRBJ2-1,CASSQAPTGFRNNEQFF,TGTGCCAGCAGCCAAGCGCCTACGGGGTTTCGGAACAATGAGCAGTTCTTC
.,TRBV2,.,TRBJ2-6,CASSEEGARGANVLTF,TGTGCCAGCAGTGAAGAAGGGGCGCGTGGGGCCAACGTCCTGACTTTC